Listed below are T cell receptor beta chains from one sample, sequenced in a study of T-cell memory formation after mild COVID-19. Via MiXCR, TCRdb re-called the 5' RACE reads, giving one row per CDR3 protein. Of fewer than 300,000 distinct CDR3 sequences listed, about 20% are singletons. The specimen was PBMCs or a T cell subset sorted from them (not recorded which). These receptors all come from a man aged 18 to 35 who had mild COVID-19 (a few samples of this study predate the infection). Cell type and time point are not known. CDR3s include the opening cysteine and the closing phenylalanine or tryptophan. The D gene is left open where the match is weak. Some rows mark clone size as missing; the rest say once, few, many or name a class of expanded clone.

V gene,clone size,J gene,D gene,CDR3 protein,CDR3 DNA
TRBV5-5,.,TRBJ2-2,.,CASSLTGGAGELFF,TGTGCCAGCAGCTTGACAGGGGGGGCCGGGGAGCTGTTTTTT
TRBV4-2,few,TRBJ1-2,.,CASPHIASSLLYDGYTF,TGTGCCAGCCCCCACATAGCGTCGAGTTTACTTTATGATGGCTACACCTTC
TRBV7-2,.,TRBJ2-1,TRBD2,CASSLAPGTSGGYEQFF,TGTGCCAGCAGCTTAGCACCCGGGACTAGCGGGGGTTATGAGCAGTTCTTC
TRBV4-1,.,TRBJ2-2,.,CASSRHAGARITGELFF,TGCGCCAGCAGCCGCCACGCAGGGGCGCGGATCACCGGGGAGCTGTTTTTT
TRBV27,.,TRBJ2-7,.,CASSLWGAGASSEQYF,TGTGCCAGCAGTTTATGGGGGGCAGGGGCTAGTTCCGAGCAGTACTTC
TRBV4-1,.,TRBJ1-6,.,CASSHLPQESSYNSPLHF,TGCGCCAGCAGCCATTTGCCTCAGGAGAGCTCCTATAATTCACCCCTCCACTTT
TRBV5-4,few,TRBJ1-1,.,CASSSRPGNTEAFF,TGTGCCAGCAGCTCCCGGCCAGGGAACACTGAAGCTTTCTTT
TRBV7-2,few,TRBJ2-3,.,CASSSIVSSTDTQYF,TGTGCCAGCAGCTCCATTGTCTCTAGCACAGATACGCAGTATTTT
TRBV7-6,many,TRBJ2-5,.,CASSDRGETQYF,TGTGCCAGCAGTGACAGAGGGGAGACCCAGTACTTC
TRBV19,.,TRBJ1-1,TRBD1,CASTPGQGEAFF,TGTGCCAGTACCCCGGGACAGGGTGAAGCTTTCTTT
TRBV4-1,few,TRBJ2-5,.,CASSHRQVGGETQYF,TGCGCCAGCAGCCACAGACAGGTTGGCGGAGAGACCCAGTACTTC
TRBV2,many,TRBJ2-1,.,CASSENLSSYNEQFF,TGTGCCAGCAGTGAAAACTTGAGCTCCTACAATGAGCAGTTCTTC
TRBV28,.,TRBJ1-6,TRBD1,CASRPGQGSHSPLHF,TGTGCCAGCAGACCCGGACAGGGAAGCCATTCACCCCTCCACTTT
TRBV4-3,.,TRBJ1-1,TRBD1,CASSLAHRGNTEAFF,TGCGCCAGCAGCCTCGCTCACAGGGGCAACACTGAAGCTTTCTTT
TRBV6-6,.,TRBJ1-2,.,CASSYSKFVGFDGYTF,TGTGCCAGCAGTTACTCGAAATTCGTAGGTTTCGATGGCTACACCTTC
TRBV5-1,.,TRBJ2-3,.,CASSFFGGRTDTQYF,TGCGCCAGCAGCTTCTTCGGGGGGCGCACAGATACGCAGTATTTT
TRBV5-1,.,TRBJ2-6,.,CASSLQQGTGANVLTF,TGCGCCAGCAGCCTACAACAGGGAACTGGGGCCAACGTCCTGACTTTC
TRBV7-9,.,TRBJ1-3,.,CASSLVSYSGNTIYF,TGTGCCAGCAGCTTAGTATCGTACTCTGGAAACACCATATATTTT
TRBV7-7,few,TRBJ2-3,TRBD1,CASSPTGFSTDTQYF,TGTGCCAGCAGCCCGACAGGGTTCAGCACAGATACGCAGTATTTT
TRBV19,few,TRBJ1-1,.,CASSIDRGMNTEAFF,TGTGCCAGTAGTATAGATCGCGGCATGAACACTGAAGCTTTCTTT
TRBV20-1,.,TRBJ1-2,.,CSARSFPEMAWTF,TGCAGTGCTAGATCTTTTCCAGAGATGGCTTGGACCTTC
TRBV24-1,few,TRBJ2-5,TRBD1,CATSDTGQGIHQETQYF,TGTGCCACCAGTGATACAGGACAGGGAATACACCAAGAGACCCAGTACTTC
TRBV4-1,.,TRBJ1-4,TRBD1,CASSRGTGDEKLFF,TGCGCCAGCAGCCGCGGGACAGGGGATGAAAAACTGTTTTTT
TRBV6-6,.,TRBJ1-3,.,CASSYSNLAGNTIYF,TGTGCCAGCAGTTACTCGAACCTTGCTGGAAACACCATATATTTT
TRBV6-2/TRBV6-3,.,TRBJ2-1,.,CASSYGTDTYNEQFF,TGTGCCAGCAGTTATGGGACTGACACCTACAATGAGCAGTTCTTC
TRBV7-2,few,TRBJ1-5,.,CASSLRSLRAQHF,TGTGCCAGCAGCTTGCGGAGCCTAAGAGCCCAGCATTTT
TRBV20-1,.,TRBJ2-7,.,CSAAREIYEQYF,TGCAGTGCTGCGCGGGAAATCTACGAGCAGTACTTC
TRBV6-5,.,TRBJ1-1,.,CASYADHTEAFF,TGTGCCAGTTACGCGGACCACACTGAAGCTTTCTTT
TRBV2,.,TRBJ2-7,.,CASSAADSYEQYF,TGTGCCAGCAGCGCGGCCGATAGTTACGAGCAGTACTTC
TRBV12-3/TRBV12-4,.,TRBJ1-2,.,CASSLGLGYGYTF,TGTGCCAGCAGTTTAGGGCTCGGCTATGGCTACACCTTC
TRBV28,.,TRBJ2-5,TRBD1,CASTRRDRQETQYF,TGTGCCAGCACCCGCCGGGACAGACAAGAGACCCAGTACTTC
TRBV5-1,.,TRBJ2-2,.,CASSQGQTGELFF,TGCGCCAGCAGCCAGGGGCAAACCGGGGAGCTGTTTTTT
TRBV6-5,.,TRBJ2-7,.,CASSPRTWASYEQYF,TGTGCCAGCAGTCCCAGGACATGGGCCTCCTACGAGCAGTACTTC
TRBV7-9,.,TRBJ2-2,.,CASSDRGTRAGELFF,TGTGCCAGCAGCGACCGGGGGACCCGGGCCGGGGAGCTGTTTTTT
TRBV19,few,TRBJ1-5,.,CASMGGSNQPQHF,TGTGCCAGTATGGGGGGTAGCAATCAGCCCCAGCATTTT
TRBV21-1,.,TRBJ1-2,.,CASSKEGQSYGYTF,TGTGCCAGCAGCAAAGAGGGACAGAGCTATGGCTACACCTTC
TRBV9,.,TRBJ2-3,TRBD2,CASSVSPSGTDTQYF,TGTGCCAGCAGCGTATCCCCTAGCGGGACAGATACGCAGTATTTT
TRBV3-1,few,TRBJ2-7,.,CASSHRARSYEQYF,TGTGCCAGCAGCCACCGAGCCCGCTCCTACGAGCAGTACTTC
TRBV27,.,TRBJ2-1,.,CASSPLITSSYNEQFF,TGTGCCAGCTCCCCCTTAATTACGAGCTCCTACAATGAGCAGTTCTTC
TRBV6-4,.,TRBJ2-1,TRBD2,CASSPLAGGNNEQFF,TGTGCCAGCAGTCCCCTGGCGGGGGGCAACAATGAGCAGTTCTTC
TRBV21-1,many,TRBJ2-7,.,CASSGDRQSYEQYF,TGTGCCAGCAGCGGGGACAGGCAGTCCTACGAGCAGTACTTC
TRBV9,.,TRBJ2-3,.,CASSVASVEDTQYF,TGTGCCAGCAGCGTGGCTAGCGTGGAAGATACGCAGTATTTT
TRBV7-6,few,TRBJ1-3,.,CASSQAGVLSGNTIYF,TGTGCCAGCAGCCAAGCTGGAGTTCTCTCTGGAAACACCATATATTTT
TRBV2,few,TRBJ2-7,.,CATTSRDIPYEQYF,TGTGCCACCACCTCCCGGGACATACCCTACGAGCAGTACTTC
TRBV11-2,many,TRBJ2-5,TRBD2,CASSLPSGPQETQYF,TGTGCCAGCAGTCTTCCTAGCGGGCCACAAGAGACCCAGTACTTC
TRBV6-1,few,TRBJ2-3,.,CASTRGAGTDTQYF,TGTGCCTCCACCAGGGGGGCTGGGACAGATACGCAGTATTTT
TRBV5-6,.,TRBJ2-4,TRBD1,CASSHWDRTGKNIQYF,TGTGCCAGCAGCCATTGGGACAGGACGGGCAAAAACATTCAGTACTTC
TRBV5-1,many,TRBJ1-6,.,CASSRQPGTNDSPLHF,TGCGCCAGCAGTCGGCAACCAGGGACGAATGATTCACCCCTCCACTTT
TRBV5-1,many,TRBJ2-7,.,CASSFLTDYEQYF,TGCGCCAGCAGCTTCTTGACCGACTACGAGCAGTACTTC
TRBV6-6,many,TRBJ1-1,.,CASSNNPDRWNTEAFF,TGTGCCAGCAGCAATAACCCCGACAGGTGGAACACTGAAGCTTTCTTT
TRBV7-6,.,TRBJ1-5,.,CASSLESRGDQPQHF,TGTGCCAGCAGCTTAGAGTCACGGGGTGATCAGCCCCAGCATTTT
TRBV7-3,.,TRBJ2-3,.,CASSFLPGSDTQYF,TGTGCCAGCAGCTTCCTCCCAGGGTCGGATACGCAGTATTTT
TRBV5-1,few,TRBJ2-1,TRBD2,CASSSRTSGGQDEQFF,TGCGCCAGCAGCTCAAGGACTAGCGGGGGGCAGGATGAGCAGTTCTTC
TRBV3-1,few,TRBJ1-2,.,CASSQGGGAYGYTF,TGTGCCAGCAGCCAAGGCGGAGGGGCCTATGGCTACACCTTC
TRBV4-2,.,TRBJ2-3,.,CASSQEGGPTDTQYF,TGTGCCAGCAGCCAAGAAGGGGGACCCACAGATACGCAGTATTTT